This TCR beta chain was captured by sequencing in a study of T cell responses to AZD1222 COVID-19 vaccine. In the study overall: Investigators merged groups given second doses at roughly 4 or roughly 12 weeks.

Clones were read by immunoSEQ multiplex PCR, and TCRdb kept only the in-frame ones, dropping some. The table has about 99,000 clones, 88% seen once. Points from the study as a whole: Epitopes outside B.1.351 and B.1.1.7 mutated regions reportedly drew nearly half of spike TCRs. The span of vaccine-associated CD4 TCRs extended across spike, with dominance at 160-218 and 743-854. Clonal diversity was possibly underestimated, and white British individuals and females predominated among donors.

The CDR3 runs 11 residues. CDR1 DFQATT and CDR2 SNEGSKA come from the germline V gene (reference sequence). Points on this clone: As yet, its antigen is unknown.

The chain employs TRBV20-1 and TRBJ1-2; 7 bases align to TRBD1. The sample in question was peripheral blood, obtained on day 0 of AZD1222 vaccination. This clonotype originated in an adult in good health. Here the CDR3 reads CRTGQTYGYTF. CDR3 coding DNA: TGCAGGACGGGACAGACCTATGGCTACACCTTC.